This TCR beta chain originates from a study of OX40 agonist ivuxolimab in advanced cancers. Study-level information: Partial response was recorded in three patients: one hepatocellular carcinoma and two cutaneous melanoma cases. The study's findings and limits: Both blood CD4+ and CD8+ T cells showed clonal growth by week 6 at 0.1 to 3.0 mg/kg. Determination of antigen specificity was not performed for the expanded peripheral T cells.

The V and J ends lost 3 bases and 1 base, in that order; junction bases with no gene match: 2. Germline assignment: CDR1 SGHNT and CDR2 YENEEA. This CDR3 comprises 14 residues. Concerning this clone itself: The antigen remains unidentified.

Assay used: immunoSEQ multiplex PCR; TCRdb lists only in-frame clones, some missing. The table has 55,000 to 75,000 clones, roughly 85% seen once. The sequence came from an adult with an advanced solid tumor such as melanoma, head and neck, liver or kidney cancer. The sample consisted of CD4+ or CD8+ T cells sorted from blood, taken in a trial of the OX40 agonist ivuxolimab. The chain joins TRBV11-3 to TRBJ1-1; 7 bases are shared with TRBD1. In nucleotides, the CDR3 is TGTGCCAGCAGCTTCTGGACAGGGAACACTGAAGCTTTCTTT. It codes for CASSFWTGNTEAFF.